This TCR beta chain is from a study of post-analysis software for immune sequencing data. The TCR beta cDNA libraries contained unique molecular identifiers. TCRdb reprocessed the PCR reads via MiXCR and lists one record per CDR3 protein. The sample shows a few hundred thousand distinct CDR3 sequences, about a third of them seen only once. Sequencing was carried out using blood. The sequence was obtained from a girl aged 10 to 17 with multiple sclerosis.

CDR3 sequence (DNA): TGCAGTGCTAGATACAGGGCATCCACAGATACGCAGTATTTT. Encoded protein: CSARYRASTDTQYF. The chain couples TRBV20-1 to TRBJ2-3; tentative D call: TRBD1 (6 bases). The CDR3 length is 14 residues. V lost 2 bases to trimming and J lost 2 bases, with 11 bases between them. Germline CDR1 and CDR2: DFQATT and SNEGSKA (reference sequence).